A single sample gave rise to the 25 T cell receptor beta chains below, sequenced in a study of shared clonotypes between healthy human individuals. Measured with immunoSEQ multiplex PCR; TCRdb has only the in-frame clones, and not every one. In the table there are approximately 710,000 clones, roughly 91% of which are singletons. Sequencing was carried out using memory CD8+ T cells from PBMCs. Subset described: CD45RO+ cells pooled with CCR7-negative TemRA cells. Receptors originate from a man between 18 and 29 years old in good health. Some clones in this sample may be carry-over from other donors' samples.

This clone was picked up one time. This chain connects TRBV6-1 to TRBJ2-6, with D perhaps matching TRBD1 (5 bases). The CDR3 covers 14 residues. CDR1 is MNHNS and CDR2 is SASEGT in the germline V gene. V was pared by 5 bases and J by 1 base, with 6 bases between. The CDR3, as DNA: TGTGCCAGCAGTAAGGGGTCTGGGGCCAACGTCCTGACTTTC. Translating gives CASSKGSGANVLTF.

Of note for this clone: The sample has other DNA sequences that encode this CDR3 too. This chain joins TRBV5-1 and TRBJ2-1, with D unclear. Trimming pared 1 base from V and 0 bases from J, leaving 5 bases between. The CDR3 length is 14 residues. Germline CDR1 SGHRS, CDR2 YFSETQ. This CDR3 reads CASSLSSSYNEQFF. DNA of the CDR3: TGCGCCAGCAGCTTGAGTAGCTCCTACAATGAGCAGTTCTTC.

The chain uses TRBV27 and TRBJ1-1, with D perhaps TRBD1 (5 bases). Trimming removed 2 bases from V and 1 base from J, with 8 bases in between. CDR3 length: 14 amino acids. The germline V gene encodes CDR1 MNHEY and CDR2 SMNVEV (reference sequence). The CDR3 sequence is CASSLEGQNTEAFF. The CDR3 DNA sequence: TGTGCCAGCAGTTTAGAGGGGCAGAACACTGAAGCTTTCTTT.

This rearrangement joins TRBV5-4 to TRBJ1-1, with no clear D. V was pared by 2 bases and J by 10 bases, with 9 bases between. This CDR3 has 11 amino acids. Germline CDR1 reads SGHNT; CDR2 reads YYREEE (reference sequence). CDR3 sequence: CASSFGWGAFF. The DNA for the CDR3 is TGTGCCAGCAGCTTCGGCTGGGGAGCTTTCTTT.

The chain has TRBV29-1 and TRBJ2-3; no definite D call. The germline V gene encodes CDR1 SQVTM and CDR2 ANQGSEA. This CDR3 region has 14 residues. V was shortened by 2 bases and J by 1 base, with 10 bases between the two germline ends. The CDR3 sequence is CSVETPHGTDTQYF. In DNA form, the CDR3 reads TGCAGCGTTGAAACCCCCCATGGCACAGATACGCAGTATTTT.

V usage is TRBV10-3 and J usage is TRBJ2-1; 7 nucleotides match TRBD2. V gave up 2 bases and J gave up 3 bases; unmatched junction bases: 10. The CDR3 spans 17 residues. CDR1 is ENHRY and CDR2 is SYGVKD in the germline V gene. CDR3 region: CAISEPSLAADYNEQFF. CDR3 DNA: TGTGCCATCAGTGAGCCCTCTCTAGCGGCAGACTACAATGAGCAGTTCTTC.

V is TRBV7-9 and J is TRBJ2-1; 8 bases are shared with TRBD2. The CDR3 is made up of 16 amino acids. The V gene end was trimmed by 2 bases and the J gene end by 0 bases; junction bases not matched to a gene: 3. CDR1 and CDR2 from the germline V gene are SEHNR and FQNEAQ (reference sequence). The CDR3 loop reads CASSLMSGSSYNEQFF. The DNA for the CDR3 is TGTGCCAGCAGCTTAATGAGCGGGAGCTCCTACAATGAGCAGTTCTTC.

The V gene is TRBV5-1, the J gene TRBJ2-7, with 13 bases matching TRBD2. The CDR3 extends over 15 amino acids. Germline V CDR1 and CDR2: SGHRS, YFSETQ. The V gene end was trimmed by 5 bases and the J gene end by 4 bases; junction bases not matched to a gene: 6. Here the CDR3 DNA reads TGCGCCAGCAGTCCGGGACTAGCGGGGATGTACGAGCAGTACTTC. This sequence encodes CASSPGLAGMYEQYF.

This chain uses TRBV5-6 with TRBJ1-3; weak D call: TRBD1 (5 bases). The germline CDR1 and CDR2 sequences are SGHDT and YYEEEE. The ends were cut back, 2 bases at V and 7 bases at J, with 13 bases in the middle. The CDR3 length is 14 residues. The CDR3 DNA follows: TGTGCCAGCAGCTTTCGTCAGGGCGCGAACACCATATATTTT. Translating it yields CASSFRQGANTIYF.

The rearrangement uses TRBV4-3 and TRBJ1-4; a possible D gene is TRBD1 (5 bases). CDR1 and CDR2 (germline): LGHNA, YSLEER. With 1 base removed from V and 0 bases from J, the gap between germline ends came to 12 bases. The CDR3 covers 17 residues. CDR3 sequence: CASSQGRGPATNEKLFF. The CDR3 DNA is TGCGCCAGCAGCCAAGGGAGGGGCCCTGCAACTAATGAAAAACTGTTTTTT.

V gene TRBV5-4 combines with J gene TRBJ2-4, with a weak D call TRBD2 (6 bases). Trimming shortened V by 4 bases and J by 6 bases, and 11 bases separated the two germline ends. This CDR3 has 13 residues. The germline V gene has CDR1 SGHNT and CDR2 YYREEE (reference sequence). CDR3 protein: CASSGGTGNIQYF. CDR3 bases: TGTGCCAGCAGCGGCGGGACGGGAAACATTCAGTACTTC.

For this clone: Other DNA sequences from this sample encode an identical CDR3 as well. The CDR3 spells CASSFGGPSYEQYF. CDR3 in DNA: TGTGCCAGCAGTTTCGGGGGACCGTCCTACGAGCAGTACTTC. The genes are TRBV28 and TRBJ2-7; D is possibly TRBD2 (6 bases). V was pared by 3 bases and J by 1 base, with 10 bases between. The germline gives CDR1 MDHEN, CDR2 SYDVKM. This CDR3 region has 14 residues.

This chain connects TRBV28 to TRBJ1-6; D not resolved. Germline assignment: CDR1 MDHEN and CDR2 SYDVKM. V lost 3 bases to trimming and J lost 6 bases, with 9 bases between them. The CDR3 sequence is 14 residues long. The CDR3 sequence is CASSFMGFNSPLHF. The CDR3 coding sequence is TGTGCCAGCAGTTTTATGGGGTTTAATTCACCCCTCCACTTT.

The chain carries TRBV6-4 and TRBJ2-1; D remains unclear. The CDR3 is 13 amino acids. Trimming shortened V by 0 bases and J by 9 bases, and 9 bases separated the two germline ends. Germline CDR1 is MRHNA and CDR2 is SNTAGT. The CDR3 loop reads CASSDSPFAEQFF. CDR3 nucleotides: TGTGCCAGCAGTGACTCCCCTTTTGCTGAGCAGTTCTTC.

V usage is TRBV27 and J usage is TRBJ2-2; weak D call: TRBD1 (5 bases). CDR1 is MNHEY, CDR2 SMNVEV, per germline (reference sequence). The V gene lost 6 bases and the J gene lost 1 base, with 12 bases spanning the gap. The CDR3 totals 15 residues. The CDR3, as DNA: TGTGCCAGCAGAGGCACAGGTCGGAACACCGGGGAGCTGTTTTTT. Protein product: CASRGTGRNTGELFF.

CDR3 DNA: TGTGCCAGCAGTACGGACGGGTTCAATCAGCCCCAGCATTTT. Protein product: CASSTDGFNQPQHF. The V gene is TRBV27, the J gene TRBJ1-5; D unresolved. Germline assignment: CDR1 MNHEY and CDR2 SMNVEV (reference sequence). This CDR3 comprises 14 residues. Trimming left V 5 bases short and J 3 bases short, with 11 bases between.

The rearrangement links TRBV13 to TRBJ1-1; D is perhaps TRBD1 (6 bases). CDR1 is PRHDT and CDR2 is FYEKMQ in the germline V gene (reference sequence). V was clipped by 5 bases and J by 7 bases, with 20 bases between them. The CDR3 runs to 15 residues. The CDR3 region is CASSPGAHRLYEAFF. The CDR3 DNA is TGTGCCAGCAGCCCGGGGGCCCACCGGTTGTATGAAGCTTTCTTT.

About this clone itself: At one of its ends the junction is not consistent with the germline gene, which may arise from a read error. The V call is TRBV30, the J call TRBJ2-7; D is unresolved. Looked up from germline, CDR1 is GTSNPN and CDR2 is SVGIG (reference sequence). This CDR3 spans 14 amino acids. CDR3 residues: CACSGWGYKYEQYF. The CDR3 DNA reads TGTGCCTGTAGTGGTTGGGGATATAAGTACGAGCAGTACTTC.

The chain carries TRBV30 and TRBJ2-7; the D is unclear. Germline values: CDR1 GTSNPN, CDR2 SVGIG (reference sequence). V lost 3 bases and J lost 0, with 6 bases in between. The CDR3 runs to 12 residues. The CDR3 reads CAWRATSYEQYF. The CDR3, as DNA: TGTGCCTGGAGGGCTACCTCCTACGAGCAGTACTTC.

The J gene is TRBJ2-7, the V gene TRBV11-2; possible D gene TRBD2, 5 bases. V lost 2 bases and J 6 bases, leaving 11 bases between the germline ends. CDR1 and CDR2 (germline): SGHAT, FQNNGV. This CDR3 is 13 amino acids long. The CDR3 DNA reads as TGTGCCAGCAGCTTAACCGGGGTCCCCGAGCAGTACTTC. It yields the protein CASSLTGVPEQYF.

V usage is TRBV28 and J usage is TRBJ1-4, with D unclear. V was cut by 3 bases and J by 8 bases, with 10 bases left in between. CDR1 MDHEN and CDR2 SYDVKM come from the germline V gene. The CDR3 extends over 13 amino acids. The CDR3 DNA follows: TGTGCCAGCAGTTTGCTGAGCGCCGAAAAACTGTTTTTT. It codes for CASSLLSAEKLFF.

In DNA, the CDR3 is TGTGCCAGCAGTGGGGGAGCAGCGGGGGTCCAAGAGACCCAGTACTTC. Translated: CASSGGAAGVQETQYF. This chain joins TRBV27 and TRBJ2-5, with 8 positions matching TRBD2. J gave up 1 base and V 5 bases, and 9 bases lay outside the gene matches. The CDR3 loop spans 16 amino acids. The germline gives CDR1 MNHEY, CDR2 SMNVEV (reference sequence).

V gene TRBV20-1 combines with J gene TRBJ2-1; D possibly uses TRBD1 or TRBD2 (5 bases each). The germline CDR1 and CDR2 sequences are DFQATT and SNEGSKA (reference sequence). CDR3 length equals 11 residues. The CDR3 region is CSRLRGREQFF. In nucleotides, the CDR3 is TGCAGCCGACTCCGGGGCCGGGAGCAGTTCTTC.

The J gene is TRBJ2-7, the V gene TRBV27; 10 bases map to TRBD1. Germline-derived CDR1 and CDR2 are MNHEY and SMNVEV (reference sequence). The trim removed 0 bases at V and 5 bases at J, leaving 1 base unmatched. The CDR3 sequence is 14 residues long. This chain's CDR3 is CASSLSTGGDEQYF. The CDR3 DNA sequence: TGTGCCAGCAGTTTATCGACAGGGGGCGACGAGCAGTACTTC.

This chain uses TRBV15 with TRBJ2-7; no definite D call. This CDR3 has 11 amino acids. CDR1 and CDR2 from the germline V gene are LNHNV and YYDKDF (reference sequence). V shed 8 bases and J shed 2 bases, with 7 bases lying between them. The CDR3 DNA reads TGTGCCACCGGGTTTACCTACGAGCAGTACTTC. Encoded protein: CATGFTYEQYF.